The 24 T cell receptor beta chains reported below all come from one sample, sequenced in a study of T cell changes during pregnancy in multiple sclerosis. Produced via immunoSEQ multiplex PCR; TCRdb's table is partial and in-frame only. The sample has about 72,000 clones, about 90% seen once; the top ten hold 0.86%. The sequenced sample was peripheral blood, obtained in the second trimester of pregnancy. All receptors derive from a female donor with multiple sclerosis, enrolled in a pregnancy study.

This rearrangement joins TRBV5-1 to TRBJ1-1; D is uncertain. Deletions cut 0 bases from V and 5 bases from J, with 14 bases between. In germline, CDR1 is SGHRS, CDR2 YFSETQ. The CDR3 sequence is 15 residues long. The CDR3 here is CASSLEAGVRTEAFF. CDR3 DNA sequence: TGCGCCAGCAGCTTGGAGGCCGGGGTAAGGACTGAAGCTTTCTTT. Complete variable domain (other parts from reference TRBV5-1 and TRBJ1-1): KAGVTQTPRYLIKTRGQQVTLSCSPISGHRSVSWYQQTPGQGLQFLFEYFSETQRNKGNFPGRFSGRQFSNSRSEMNVSTLELGDSALYLCASSLEAGVRTEAFFGQGTRLTVV.

The CDR3 region is CASSSSSGGQGPYGYTF. The CDR3, as DNA: TGTGCCAGCAGCTCGTCATCGGGGGGACAGGGACCATATGGCTACACCTTC. The chain is built from TRBV5-4 and TRBJ1-2, with 9 positions matching TRBD1. CDR3 size: 17 residues. In germline, CDR1 is SGHNT, CDR2 YYREEE (reference sequence). The V segment lost 3 bases and the J segment 5 bases; nucleotides outside the gene matches: 14.

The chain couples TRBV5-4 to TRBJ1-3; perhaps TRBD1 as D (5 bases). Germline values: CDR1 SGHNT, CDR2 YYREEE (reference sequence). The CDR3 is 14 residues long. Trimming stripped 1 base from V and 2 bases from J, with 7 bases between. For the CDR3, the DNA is TGTGCCAGCAGCTTGAGGGGCCCTGGAAACACCATATATTTT. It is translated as CASSLRGPGNTIYF.

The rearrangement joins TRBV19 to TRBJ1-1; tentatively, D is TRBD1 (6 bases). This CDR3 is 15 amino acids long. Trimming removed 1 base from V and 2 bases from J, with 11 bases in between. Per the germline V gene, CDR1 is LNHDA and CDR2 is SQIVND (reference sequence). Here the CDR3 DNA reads TGTGCCAGTAGTATAGTATTGGGGGCCAACACTGAAGCTTTCTTT. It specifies CASSIVLGANTEAFF.

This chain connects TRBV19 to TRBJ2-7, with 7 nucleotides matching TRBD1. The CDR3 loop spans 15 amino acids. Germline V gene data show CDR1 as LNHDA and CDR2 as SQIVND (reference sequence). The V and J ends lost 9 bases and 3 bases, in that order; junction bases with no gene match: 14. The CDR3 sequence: CASALVETGHYEQYF. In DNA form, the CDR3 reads TGTGCCAGCGCCCTAGTGGAGACAGGGCACTACGAGCAGTACTTC. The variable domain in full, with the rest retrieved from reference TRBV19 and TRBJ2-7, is DGGITQSPKYLFRKEGQNVTLSCEQNLNHDAMYWYRQDPGQGLRLIYYSQIVNDFQKGDIAEGYSVSREKKESFPLTVTSAQKNPTAFYLCASALVETGHYEQYFGPGTRLTVT.

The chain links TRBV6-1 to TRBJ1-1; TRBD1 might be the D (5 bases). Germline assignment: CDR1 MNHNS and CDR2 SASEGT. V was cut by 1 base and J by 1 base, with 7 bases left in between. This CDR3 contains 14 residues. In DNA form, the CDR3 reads TGTGCCAGCAGTGAAGAACAGGAGAACACTGAAGCTTTCTTT. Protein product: CASSEEQENTEAFF.

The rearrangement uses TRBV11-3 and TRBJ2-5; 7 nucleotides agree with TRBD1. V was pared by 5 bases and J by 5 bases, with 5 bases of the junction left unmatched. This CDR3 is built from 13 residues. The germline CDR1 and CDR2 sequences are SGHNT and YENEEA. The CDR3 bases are TGTGCCAGCAGCATCACAGGGGTGGAGACCCAGTACTTC. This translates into CASSITGVETQYF.

This CDR3 is CASSPSGGLISYEQYF. The CDR3 DNA sequence: TGTGCCAGCAGCCCTAGCGGGGGCCTAATCTCCTACGAGCAGTACTTC. This chain uses TRBV7-6 with TRBJ2-7, with 10 nucleotides matching TRBD2. CDR3 length: 16 residues. J gave up 0 bases and V 5 bases, and 7 bases lay outside the gene matches. Germline V gene data show CDR1 as SGHVS and CDR2 as FNYEAQ. The full variable domain, in which reference TRBV7-6 and TRBJ2-7 provide the parts outside the CDR3, is GAGVSQSPRYKVTKRGQDVALRCDPISGHVSLYWYRQALGQGPEFLTYFNYEAQQDKSGLPNDRFSAERPEGSISTLTIQRTEQRDSAMYRCASSPSGGLISYEQYFGPGTRLTVT.

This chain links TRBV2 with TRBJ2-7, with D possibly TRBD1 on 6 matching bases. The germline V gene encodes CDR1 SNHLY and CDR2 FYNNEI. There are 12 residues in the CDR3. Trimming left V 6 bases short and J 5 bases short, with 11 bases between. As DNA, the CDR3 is TGTGCCAGCAGCGCAGGGGTCCACGAGCAGTACTTC. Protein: CASSAGVHEQYF.

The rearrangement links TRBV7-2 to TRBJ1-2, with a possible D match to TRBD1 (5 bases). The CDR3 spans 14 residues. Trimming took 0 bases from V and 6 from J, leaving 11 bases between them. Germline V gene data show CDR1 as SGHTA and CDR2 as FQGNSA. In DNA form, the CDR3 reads TGTGCCAGCAGCTTAGCCAGGGTGGGTGATGGCTACACCTTC. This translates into CASSLARVGDGYTF. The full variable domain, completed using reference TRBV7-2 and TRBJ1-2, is GAGVSQSPSNKVTEKGKDVELRCDPISGHTALYWYRQSLGQGLEFLIYFQGNSAPDKSGLPSDRFSAERTGGSVSTLTIQRTQQEDSAVYLCASSLARVGDGYTFGSGTRLTVV.

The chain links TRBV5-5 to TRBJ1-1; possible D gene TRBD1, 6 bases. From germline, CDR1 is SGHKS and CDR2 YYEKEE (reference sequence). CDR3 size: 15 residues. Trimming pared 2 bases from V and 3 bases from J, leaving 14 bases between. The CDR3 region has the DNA TGTGCCAGCAGCTTAACAGGGAGGGGGGACACTGAAGCTTTCTTT. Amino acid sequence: CASSLTGRGDTEAFF.

CDR3 coding DNA: TGTGCCAGCAGCTTGGTGACAGTGGGAACTGAAGCTTTCTTT. It yields the protein CASSLVTVGTEAFF. This chain connects TRBV5-4 to TRBJ1-1; TRBD1 is a possible D gene (5 bases). The CDR3 loop spans 14 amino acids. Germline values: CDR1 SGHNT, CDR2 YYREEE (reference sequence). V was pared by 0 bases and J by 5 bases, with 11 bases between.

This CDR3 is CASSPRGTYNEQFF. The CDR3 DNA sequence: TGTGCCAGCAGCCCCAGGGGTACCTACAATGAGCAGTTCTTC. The chain links TRBV7-9 to TRBJ2-1; maybe TRBD1 (6 bases). Germline V gene lookup returns CDR1 SEHNR and CDR2 FQNEAQ (reference sequence). Trimming removed 5 bases from V and 2 bases from J, with 10 bases in between. This CDR3 spans 14 amino acids.

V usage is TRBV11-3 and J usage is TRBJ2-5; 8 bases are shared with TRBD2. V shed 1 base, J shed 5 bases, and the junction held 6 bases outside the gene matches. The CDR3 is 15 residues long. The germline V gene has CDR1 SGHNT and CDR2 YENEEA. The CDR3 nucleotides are TGTGCCAGCAGCTTAGTCGGGACTAGAGGCGAGACCCAGTACTTC. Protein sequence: CASSLVGTRGETQYF.

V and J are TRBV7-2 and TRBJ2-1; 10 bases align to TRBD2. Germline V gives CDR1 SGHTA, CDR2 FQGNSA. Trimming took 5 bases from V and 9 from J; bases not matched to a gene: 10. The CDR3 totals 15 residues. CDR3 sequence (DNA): TGTGCCAGCAGCCCACCACAGCGGGGGGGGAGTGAGCAGTTCTTC. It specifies CASSPPQRGGSEQFF.

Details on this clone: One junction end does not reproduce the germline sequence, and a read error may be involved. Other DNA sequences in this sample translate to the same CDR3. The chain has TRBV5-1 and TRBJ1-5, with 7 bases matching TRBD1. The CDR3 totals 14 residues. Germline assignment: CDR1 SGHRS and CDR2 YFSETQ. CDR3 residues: CASSPGQLNQPQHF. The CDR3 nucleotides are TGTGCCAGCAGCCCGGGACAGCTCAATCAGCCCCAGCATTTT.

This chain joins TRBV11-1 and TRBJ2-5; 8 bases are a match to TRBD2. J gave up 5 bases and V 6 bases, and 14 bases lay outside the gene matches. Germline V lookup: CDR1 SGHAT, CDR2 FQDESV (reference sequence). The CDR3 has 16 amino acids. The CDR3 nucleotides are TGTGCCAGCAGTCAGGACGGGACTAGGAGGAGGGAGACCCAGTACTTC. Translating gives CASSQDGTRRRETQYF.

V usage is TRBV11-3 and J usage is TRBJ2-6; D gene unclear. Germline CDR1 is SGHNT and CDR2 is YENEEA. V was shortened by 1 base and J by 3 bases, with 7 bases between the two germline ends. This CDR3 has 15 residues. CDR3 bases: TGTGCCAGCAGCTTAGGAGTGGTTGGGGCCAACGTCCTGACTTTC. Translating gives CASSLGVVGANVLTF.

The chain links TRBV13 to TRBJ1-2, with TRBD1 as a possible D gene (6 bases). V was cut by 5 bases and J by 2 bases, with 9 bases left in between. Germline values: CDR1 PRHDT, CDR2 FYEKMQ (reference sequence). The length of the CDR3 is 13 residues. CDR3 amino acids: CASSQRGNYGYTF. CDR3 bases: TGTGCCAGCAGCCAGAGGGGGAACTATGGCTACACCTTC.

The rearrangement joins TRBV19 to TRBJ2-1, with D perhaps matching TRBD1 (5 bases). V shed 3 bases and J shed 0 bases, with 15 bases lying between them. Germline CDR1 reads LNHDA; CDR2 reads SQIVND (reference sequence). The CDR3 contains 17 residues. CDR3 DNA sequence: TGTGCCAGTAGTATCGAAGCCGCAGGGTACTCCTACAATGAGCAGTTCTTC. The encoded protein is CASSIEAAGYSYNEQFF. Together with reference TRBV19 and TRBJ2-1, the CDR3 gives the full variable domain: DGGITQSPKYLFRKEGQNVTLSCEQNLNHDAMYWYRQDPGQGLRLIYYSQIVNDFQKGDIAEGYSVSREKKESFPLTVTSAQKNPTAFYLCASSIEAAGYSYNEQFFGPGTRLTVL.

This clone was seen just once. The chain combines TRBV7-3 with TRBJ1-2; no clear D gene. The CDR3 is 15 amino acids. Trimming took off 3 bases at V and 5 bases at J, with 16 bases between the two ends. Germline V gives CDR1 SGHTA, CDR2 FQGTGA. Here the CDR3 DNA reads TGTGCCAGCAGCTTTATATGTCCCCCTTTTTATGGCTACACCTTC. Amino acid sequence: CASSFICPPFYGYTF.

The CDR3 loop is CASSFTGIPGNTIYF. CDR3 DNA: TGCGCCAGCAGCTTTACAGGGATCCCTGGAAACACCATATATTTT. The rearrangement links TRBV5-1 to TRBJ1-3; possible D gene TRBD1, 6 bases. CDR3 length: 15 amino acids. With 2 bases removed from V and 2 bases from J, the gap between germline ends came to 11 bases. The germline CDR1 and CDR2 sequences are SGHRS and YFSETQ.

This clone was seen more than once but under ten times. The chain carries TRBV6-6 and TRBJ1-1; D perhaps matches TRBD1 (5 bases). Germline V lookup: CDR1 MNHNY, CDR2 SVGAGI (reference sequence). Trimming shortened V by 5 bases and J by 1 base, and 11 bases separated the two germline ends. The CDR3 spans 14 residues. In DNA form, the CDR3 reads TGTGCCAGCAGTCCCTCAGGACAGAACACTGAAGCTTTCTTT. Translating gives CASSPSGQNTEAFF.

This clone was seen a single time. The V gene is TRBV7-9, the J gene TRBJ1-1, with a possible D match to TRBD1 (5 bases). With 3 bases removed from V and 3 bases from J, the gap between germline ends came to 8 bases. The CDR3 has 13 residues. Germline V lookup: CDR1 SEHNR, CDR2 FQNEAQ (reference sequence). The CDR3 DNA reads TGTGCCAGCAGCTTTGGGGGGGACACTGAAGCTTTCTTT. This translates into CASSFGGDTEAFF.